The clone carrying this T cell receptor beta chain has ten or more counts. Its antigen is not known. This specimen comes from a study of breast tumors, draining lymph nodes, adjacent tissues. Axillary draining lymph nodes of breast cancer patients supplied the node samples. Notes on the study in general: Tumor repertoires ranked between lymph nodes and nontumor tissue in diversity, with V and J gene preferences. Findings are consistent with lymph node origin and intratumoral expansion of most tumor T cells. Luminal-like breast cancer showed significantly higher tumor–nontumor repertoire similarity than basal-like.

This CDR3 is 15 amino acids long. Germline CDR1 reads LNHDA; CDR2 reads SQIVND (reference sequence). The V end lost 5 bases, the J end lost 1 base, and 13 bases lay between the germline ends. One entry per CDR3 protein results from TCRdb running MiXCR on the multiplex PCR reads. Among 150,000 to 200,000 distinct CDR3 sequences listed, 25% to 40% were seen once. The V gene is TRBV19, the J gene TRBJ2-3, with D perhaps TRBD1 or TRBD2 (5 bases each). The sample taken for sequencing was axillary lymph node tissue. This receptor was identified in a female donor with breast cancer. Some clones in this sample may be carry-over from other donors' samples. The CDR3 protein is CASSPRGRGTDTQYF. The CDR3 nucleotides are TGTGCCAGTAGTCCTCGGGGCAGGGGCACAGATACGCAGTATTTT.